This T cell receptor (beta chain) was recovered during a study of beta chain features in type 1 diabetes (dated by TCRdb to the late 2010s). About the study as a whole: Mean age, gender distribution, total cell number and subset yield did not differ between patients and healthy donors. The study compared the TCRB repertoires of sorted circulating CD4+ T cell subsets in recently diagnosed type 1 diabetes patients with those in matched healthy donors. A total of approximately 110,000,000 sorted cells were examined across all samples, and a strong correlation was observed between cell number per subset and RNA yield. Regulatory and stem cell-like memory subsets were obtained from only 8 patients and roughly 8 healthy donors, while naive and central memory subsets were obtained from all 30 or so donors. Findings and caveats that apply to the study as a whole: PCR may preferentially amplify shorter templates, but because patient and control samples were amplified and corrected together, any resulting skew would affect both groups equally. Type 1 diabetes patients showed a moderate but significant shortening of TCRB CDR3 length in all four CD4+ subsets. Because cDNA rather than genomic DNA was sequenced, highly expressing activated cells could have been over-represented, although no difference in activation and CD3 levels was found between groups. Naive, central memory and regulatory TCRB repertoires appeared to be more alike among patients than among healthy donors. At VDJ recombination sites, patients with type 1 diabetes made fewer insertions and deleted more nucleotides, a pattern implying thymic rearrangement abnormalities. HLA sub-analyses involved small numbers of individuals, so any influence of HLA type on TCRB rearrangement remained unresolved.

Each donor gave one peripheral blood draw, averaging about 120 mL, which was collected into heparinised tubes. A BD FACSAria II was used to sort naive, central memory, regulatory and stem cell-like memory CD4+ T cells with a panel that included CD45RO, CCR7, CD25, CD127, CD95 and CD27. All sorted populations exceeded 95% purity. PBMCs were isolated right away by Lymphoprep density gradient centrifugation and were stained directly, without culture. To minimize batch effects, samples were stained and sorted in pairs, one healthy donor with one patient per experiment. As concerns this clone: No antigen is known for it. Per-nucleotide qualities are absent, and no much larger clonotype sits a single base away.

All of the isolated RNA was reverse transcribed with the High Capacity cDNA Reverse Transcription Kit, so expressed TCRB transcripts were sequenced. Naive, central memory and regulatory T cell samples underwent deep immunoSEQ sequencing, averaging around 3.9 million total reads per sample. After sorted cells were lysed in RLT buffer, RNA was extracted with DNase-treated RNeasy Micro or Mini kits, with the choice depending on cell number. Each cell subset was processed on its own to prevent cross-contamination, while patient and healthy donor samples were processed together. TCRB sequences were amplified from cDNA with the immunoSEQ multiplex PCR, producing 87-bp fragments spanning the CDR3 region. The amplicons were sequenced using the Illumina HiSeq platform. As for how the authors treated the data: PCR bias was corrected computationally using synthetic template baselines, and reads within Hamming distance 2 were collapsed, with unmergeable singletons discarded. Reads were aligned against IMGT so that V, D and J genes, CDR3 length and insertions or deletions at six rearrangement sites could be assigned. Within each subset, clonotype counts were normalized to the number of sorted cells before true diversity and Gini coefficients were calculated with the tcR R package. Repertoire sharing was quantified using the overlap coefficient calculated on TCRB nucleotide sequences. Out-of-frame TCRB sequences from naive cells were analyzed as a proxy for the pre-selection repertoire. The table was pulled from immuneACCESS by TCRdb, which kept in-frame rearrangements only. Such tables lose some clones; where checked, under half of the loss comes from unresolved V genes, and the rest has no known cause. V and J calls and clone size are as listed in that table; D and trimming were resolved from the DNA. The sample data list under 850,000 clones, and around an eighth of these were observed just once. The ten largest account for less than 0.025% of the sample.

V gives up 2 bases and J gives up 3 bases, and the segment between their germline ends measures 14 bases. As encoded in the germline V gene, CDR1 is SGHRS while CDR2 is YFSETQ. CDR3 length: 16 amino acids, cysteine to phenylalanine. The entry retains the CDR3 DNA only, 48 bases that are in frame from base 1. The source of this sequence is a man aged 18 to 29 with type 1 diabetes. The specimen sequenced was naive CD4+ T cells from blood. In light of the paper, this sample's cell subset or site label describes: true naive CD4+ T cells. The V and J segments used are TRBV5-1 and TRBJ2-2, and TRBD1 may be the D gene, going by 6 matching bases. The CDR3 here reads CASSLRGHGDTGELFF. In nucleotides, the sequence is TGCGCCAGCAGCTTAAGGGGACACGGAGACACCGGGGAGCTGTTTTTT.